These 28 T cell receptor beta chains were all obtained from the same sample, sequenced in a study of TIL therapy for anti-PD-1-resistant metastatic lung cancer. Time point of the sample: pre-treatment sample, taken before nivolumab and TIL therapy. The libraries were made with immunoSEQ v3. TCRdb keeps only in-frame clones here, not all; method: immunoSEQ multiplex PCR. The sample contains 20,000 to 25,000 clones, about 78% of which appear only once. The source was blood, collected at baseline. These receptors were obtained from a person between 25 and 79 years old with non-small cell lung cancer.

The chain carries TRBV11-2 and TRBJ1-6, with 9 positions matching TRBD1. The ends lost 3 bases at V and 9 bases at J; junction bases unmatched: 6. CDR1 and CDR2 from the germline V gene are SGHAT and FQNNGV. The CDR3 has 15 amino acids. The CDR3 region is CASSFGQGMISPLHF. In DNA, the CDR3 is TGTGCCAGCAGCTTTGGACAGGGGATGATTTCACCCCTCCACTTT. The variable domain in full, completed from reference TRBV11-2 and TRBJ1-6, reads EAGVAQSPRYKIIEKRQSVAFWCNPISGHATLYWYQQILGQGPKLLIQFQNNGVVDDSQLPKDRFSAERLKGVDSTLKIQPAKLEDSAVYLCASSFGQGMISPLHFGNGTRLTVT.

The CDR3 region is CASSIPEGASNQPQHF. The CDR3 nucleotides are TGTGCCAGTAGTATCCCCGAGGGGGCAAGCAATCAGCCCCAGCATTTT. This chain joins TRBV19 and TRBJ1-5, with TRBD1 matching 7 bases. This CDR3 spans 16 amino acids. V lost 3 bases to trimming and J lost 1 base; unmatched junction nucleotides: 6. Germline-derived CDR1 and CDR2 are LNHDA and SQIVND (reference sequence). The full variable domain, its missing parts supplied by reference TRBV19 and TRBJ1-5, is DGGITQSPKYLFRKEGQNVTLSCEQNLNHDAMYWYRQDPGQGLRLIYYSQIVNDFQKGDIAEGYSVSREKKESFPLTVTSAQKNPTAFYLCASSIPEGASNQPQHFGDGTRLSIL.

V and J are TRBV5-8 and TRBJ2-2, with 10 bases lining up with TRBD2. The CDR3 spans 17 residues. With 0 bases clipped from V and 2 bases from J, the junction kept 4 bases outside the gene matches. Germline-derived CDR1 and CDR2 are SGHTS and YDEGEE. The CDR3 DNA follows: TGTGCCAGCAGCTTGGGATCTAGCGGGAGAAACACCGGGGAGCTGTTTTTT. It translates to CASSLGSSGRNTGELFF.

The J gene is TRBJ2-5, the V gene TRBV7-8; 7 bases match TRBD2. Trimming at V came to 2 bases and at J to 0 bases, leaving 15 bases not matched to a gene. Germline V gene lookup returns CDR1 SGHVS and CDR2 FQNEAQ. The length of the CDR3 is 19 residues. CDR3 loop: CASSLTHPWRETYQETQYF. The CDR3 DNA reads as TGTGCCAGCAGCTTAACCCACCCCTGGCGGGAGACGTACCAAGAGACCCAGTACTTC.

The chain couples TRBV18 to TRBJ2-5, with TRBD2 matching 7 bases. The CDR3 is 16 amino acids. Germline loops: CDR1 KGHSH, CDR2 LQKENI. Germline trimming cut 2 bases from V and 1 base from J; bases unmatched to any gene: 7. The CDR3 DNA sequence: TGTGCCAGCTCACCAATCGCTAGCGGCCTCCAAGAGACCCAGTACTTC. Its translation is CASSPIASGLQETQYF.

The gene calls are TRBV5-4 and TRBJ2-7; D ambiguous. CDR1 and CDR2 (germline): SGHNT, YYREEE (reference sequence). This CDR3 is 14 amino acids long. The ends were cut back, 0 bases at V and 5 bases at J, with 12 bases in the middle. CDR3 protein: CASSLDPVSDEQYF. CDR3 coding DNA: TGTGCCAGCAGCTTGGACCCTGTAAGCGACGAGCAGTACTTC. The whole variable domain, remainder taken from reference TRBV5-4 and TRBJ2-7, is ETGVTQSPTHLIKTRGQQVTLRCSSQSGHNTVSWYQQALGQGPQFIFQYYREEENGRGNFPPRFSGLQFPNYSSELNVNALELDDSALYLCASSLDPVSDEQYFGPGTRLTVT.

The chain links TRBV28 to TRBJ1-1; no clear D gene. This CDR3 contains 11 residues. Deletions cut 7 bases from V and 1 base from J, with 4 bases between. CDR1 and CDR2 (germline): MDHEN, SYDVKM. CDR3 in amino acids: CASIWNTEAFF. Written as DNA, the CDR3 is TGTGCCAGCATTTGGAACACTGAAGCTTTCTTT.

CDR3 residues: CASSFRGLAGSTDTQYF. In DNA, the CDR3 is TGCGCCAGCAGCTTTAGGGGACTAGCGGGAAGCACAGATACGCAGTATTTT. This chain joins TRBV5-1 and TRBJ2-3; 13 bases are a match to TRBD2. The CDR3 runs to 17 residues. J was trimmed by 0 bases and V by 2 bases; bases with no gene match: 3. Germline V gene data show CDR1 as SGHRS and CDR2 as YFSETQ. Combining the CDR3 with reference TRBV5-1 and TRBJ2-3 gives the whole variable domain KAGVTQTPRYLIKTRGQQVTLSCSPISGHRSVSWYQQTPGQGLQFLFEYFSETQRNKGNFPGRFSGRQFSNSRSEMNVSTLELGDSALYLCASSFRGLAGSTDTQYFGPGTRLTVL.

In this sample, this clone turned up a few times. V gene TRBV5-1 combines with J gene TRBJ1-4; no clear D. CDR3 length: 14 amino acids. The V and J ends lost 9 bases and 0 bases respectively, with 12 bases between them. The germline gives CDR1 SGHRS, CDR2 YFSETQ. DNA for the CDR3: TGCGCCACCAGGAGCGGATCAACTAATGAAAAACTGTTTTTT. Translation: CATRSGSTNEKLFF.

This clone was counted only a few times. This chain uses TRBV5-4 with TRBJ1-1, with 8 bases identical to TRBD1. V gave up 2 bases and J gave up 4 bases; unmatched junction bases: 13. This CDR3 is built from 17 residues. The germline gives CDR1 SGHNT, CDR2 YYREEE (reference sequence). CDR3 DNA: TGTGCCAGCAGCTTACGCTCGTTCAGGGGGCAAGGCACTGAAGCTTTCTTT. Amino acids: CASSLRSFRGQGTEAFF.

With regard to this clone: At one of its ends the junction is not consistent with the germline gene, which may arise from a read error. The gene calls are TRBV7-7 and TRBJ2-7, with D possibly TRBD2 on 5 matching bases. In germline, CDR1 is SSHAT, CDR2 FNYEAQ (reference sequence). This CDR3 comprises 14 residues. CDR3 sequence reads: CASSPGLINYEQYF. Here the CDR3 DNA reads TGTGCTAGCAGCCCCGGACTGATAAACTACGAGCAGTACTTC.

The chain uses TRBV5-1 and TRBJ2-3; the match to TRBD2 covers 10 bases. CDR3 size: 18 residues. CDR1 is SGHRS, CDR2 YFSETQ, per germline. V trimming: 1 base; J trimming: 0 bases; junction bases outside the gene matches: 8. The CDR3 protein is CASSLWSGGVPSTDTQYF. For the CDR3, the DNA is TGCGCCAGCAGCTTGTGGAGCGGGGGGGTCCCTAGCACAGATACGCAGTATTTT.

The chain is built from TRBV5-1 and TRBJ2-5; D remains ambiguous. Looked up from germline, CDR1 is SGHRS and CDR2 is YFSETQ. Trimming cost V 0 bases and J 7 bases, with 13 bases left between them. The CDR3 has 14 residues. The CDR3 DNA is TGCGCCAGCAGCTTGGAGGCACGCTCGGGGACCCAGTACTTC. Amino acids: CASSLEARSGTQYF. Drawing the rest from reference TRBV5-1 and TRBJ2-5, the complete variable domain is KAGVTQTPRYLIKTRGQQVTLSCSPISGHRSVSWYQQTPGQGLQFLFEYFSETQRNKGNFPGRFSGRQFSNSRSEMNVSTLELGDSALYLCASSLEARSGTQYFGPGTRLLVL.

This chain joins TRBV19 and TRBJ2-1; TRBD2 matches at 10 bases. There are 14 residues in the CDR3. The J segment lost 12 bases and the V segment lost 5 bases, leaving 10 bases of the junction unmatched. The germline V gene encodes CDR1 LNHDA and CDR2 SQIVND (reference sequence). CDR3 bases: TGTGCCAGTAGTTTCCGAGCGGGAGGGCCCGGGCAGTTCTTC. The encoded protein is CASSFRAGGPGQFF.

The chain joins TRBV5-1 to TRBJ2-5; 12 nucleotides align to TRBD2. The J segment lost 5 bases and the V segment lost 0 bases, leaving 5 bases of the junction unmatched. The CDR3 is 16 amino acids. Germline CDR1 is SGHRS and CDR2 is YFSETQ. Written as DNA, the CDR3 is TGCGCCAGCAGCTTGGGATCTAGCGGGAGGGGTGAGACCCAGTACTTC. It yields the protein CASSLGSSGRGETQYF.

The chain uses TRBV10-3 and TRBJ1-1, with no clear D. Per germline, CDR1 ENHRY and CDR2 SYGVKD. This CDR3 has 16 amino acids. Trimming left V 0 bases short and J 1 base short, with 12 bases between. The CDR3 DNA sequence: TGTGCCATCAGTGAGTCGAATCGGTTTCCGAACACTGAAGCTTTCTTT. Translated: CAISESNRFPNTEAFF.

The CDR3 spells CAISSQVGWFF. For the CDR3, the DNA is TGTGCCATCAGCAGCCAGGTAGGATGGTTCTTC. The gene calls are TRBV10-3 and TRBJ2-1, with no clear D. V lost 6 bases to trimming and J lost 15 bases, with 15 bases between them. Germline-derived CDR1 and CDR2 are ENHRY and SYGVKD. This CDR3 is built from 11 residues.

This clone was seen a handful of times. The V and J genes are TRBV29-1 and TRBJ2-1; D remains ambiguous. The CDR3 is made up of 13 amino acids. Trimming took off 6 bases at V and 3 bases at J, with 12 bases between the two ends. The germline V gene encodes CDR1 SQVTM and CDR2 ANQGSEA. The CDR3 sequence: CSVSPRLYNEQFF. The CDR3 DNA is TGCAGCGTGAGCCCCAGGCTCTACAATGAGCAGTTCTTC.

This chain's CDR3 is CASSSSHSGRAGAQYF. The CDR3 DNA is TGTGCCAGCAGCTCGTCTCATAGCGGGAGGGCCGGGGCCCAGTACTTC. The chain combines TRBV7-6 with TRBJ2-5; 11 bases line up with TRBD2. Trimming at V came to 4 bases and at J to 9 bases, leaving 13 bases not matched to a gene. The CDR3 contains 16 residues. Germline V CDR1 and CDR2: SGHVS, FNYEAQ.

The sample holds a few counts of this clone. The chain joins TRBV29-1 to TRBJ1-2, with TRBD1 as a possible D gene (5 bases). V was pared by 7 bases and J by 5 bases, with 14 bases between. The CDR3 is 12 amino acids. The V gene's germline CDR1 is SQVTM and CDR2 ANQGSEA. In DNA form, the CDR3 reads TGCAGCGCCCATGTGGGGGGTTATGGCTACACCTTC. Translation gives CSAHVGGYGYTF.

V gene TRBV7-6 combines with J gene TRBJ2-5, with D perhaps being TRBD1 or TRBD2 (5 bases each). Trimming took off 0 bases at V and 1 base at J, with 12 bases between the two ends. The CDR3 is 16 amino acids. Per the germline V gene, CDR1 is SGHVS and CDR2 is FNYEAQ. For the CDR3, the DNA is TGTGCCAGCAGCTTAGCGGGGCGGGTAGGCCAAGAGACCCAGTACTTC. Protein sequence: CASSLAGRVGQETQYF.

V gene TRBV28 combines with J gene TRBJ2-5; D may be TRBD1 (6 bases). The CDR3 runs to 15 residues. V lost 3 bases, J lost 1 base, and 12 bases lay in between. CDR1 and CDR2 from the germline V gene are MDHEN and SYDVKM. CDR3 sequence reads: CASSFQGSTQETQYF. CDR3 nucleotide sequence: TGTGCCAGCAGTTTTCAGGGGTCCACCCAAGAGACCCAGTACTTC.

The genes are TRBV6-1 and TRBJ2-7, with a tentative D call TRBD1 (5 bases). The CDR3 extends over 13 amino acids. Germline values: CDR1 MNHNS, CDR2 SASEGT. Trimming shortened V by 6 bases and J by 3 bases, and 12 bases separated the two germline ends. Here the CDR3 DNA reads TGTGCCAGCAGCCTACAGGAGCACTACGAGCAGTACTTC. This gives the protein CASSLQEHYEQYF.

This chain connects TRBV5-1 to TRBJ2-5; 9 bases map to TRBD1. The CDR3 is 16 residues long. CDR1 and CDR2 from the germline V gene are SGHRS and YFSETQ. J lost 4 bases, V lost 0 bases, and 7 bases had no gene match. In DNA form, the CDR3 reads TGCGCCAGCAGCTTGGTTGGGACAGGGCGGGTAGAGACCCAGTACTTC. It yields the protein CASSLVGTGRVETQYF.

CDR3 DNA: TGCGCCAGCCGCCCCGTCCAGGGTTCCTACGAGCAGTACTTC. Translated, it gives CASRPVQGSYEQYF. The gene calls are TRBV5-1 and TRBJ2-7; TRBD1 might be the D (5 bases). CDR1 and CDR2 (germline): SGHRS, YFSETQ. This CDR3 spans 14 amino acids. Trimming took off 7 bases at V and 1 base at J, with 15 bases between the two ends.

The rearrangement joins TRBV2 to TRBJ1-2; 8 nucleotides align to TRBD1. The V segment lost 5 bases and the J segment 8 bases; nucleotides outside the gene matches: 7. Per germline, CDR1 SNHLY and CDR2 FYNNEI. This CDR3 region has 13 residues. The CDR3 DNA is TGTGCCAGCAGTTCCGGTCGGACAGGGGGCTACACCTTC. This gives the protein CASSSGRTGGYTF.

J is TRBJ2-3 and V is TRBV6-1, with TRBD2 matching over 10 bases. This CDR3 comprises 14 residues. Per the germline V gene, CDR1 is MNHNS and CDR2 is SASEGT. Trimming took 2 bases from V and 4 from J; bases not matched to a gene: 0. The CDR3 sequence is CASSELAGADTQYF. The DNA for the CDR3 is TGTGCCAGCAGTGAACTAGCGGGGGCAGATACGCAGTATTTT.

CDR3 nucleotides: TGCGCCAGCAGCTTGCTGAGATCGGCCGGGGAGCTGTTTTTT. The encoded protein is CASSLLRSAGELFF. The chain couples TRBV5-1 to TRBJ2-2, with D unresolved. This CDR3 region has 14 residues. In germline, CDR1 is SGHRS, CDR2 YFSETQ. With 1 base removed from V and 6 bases from J, the gap between germline ends came to 10 bases.